This TCR beta chain was identified during a study of glioma-infiltrating T cells after dendritic cell vaccination. Study results and caveats: Only a small number of patients had complete blood and tumor samples.

As concerns this clone: Its specificity is unknown.

Germline V gene data show CDR1 as WSHSY and CDR2 as SAAADI. Trimming cost V 0 bases and J 6 bases, with 14 bases left between them. This CDR3 comprises 15 residues. Time point in this sample: after dendritic cell vaccination, including at tumor progression/relapse. Fresh-frozen tumor tissue and more than two years of survival data were available for all. TCRB CDR3 was amplified from 2 ug genomic DNA or less. Amplification used 60 V beta primers and 13 J beta primers. The method was immunoSEQ multiplex PCR; TCRdb's version includes in-frame clones alone and lacks a portion of them. The sample has 90,000 to 140,000 clones, nearly 90% seen once.

V usage is TRBV10-2 and J usage is TRBJ1-2; D is perhaps TRBD1 (5 bases). This TCR came from a human donor with glioblastoma. The material sequenced was blood, taken after dendritic cell vaccination. DNA for the CDR3: TGCGCCAGCAGTGAGTCGACTCGGGCAGGGAATGGCTACACCTTC. It encodes CASSESTRAGNGYTF.